This record concerns one T cell receptor (beta chain) sequence. What it binds is unknown. The sample is drawn from a study of cytomegalovirus exposure and HLA in healthy donors. Study-level background: Drawn from HLA-typed donors, tens of millions of unique TCRs were held in an early data release.

Study-wide findings and caveats: A later analysis found most CMV-associated TCR beta chains apparently HLA-restricted. In a later analysis, HLA-C alleles had the fewest associated TCRs, DRB1 alleles the most.

Use of 60 Vbeta and 13 Jbeta primers characterized the PCR. Profiled with immunoSEQ multiplex PCR; TCRdb holds only in-frame clones, not every one. This sample has roughly 180,000 clones, with 84% found just once. This CDR3 has 14 residues. CDR1 is LNHDA and CDR2 is SQIVND in the germline V gene (reference sequence). V shed 4 bases and J 1 base; nucleotides not matched to a gene: 3. The chain combines TRBV19 with TRBJ1-1; 7 bases map to TRBD1. Sample: PBMCs. The receptor comes from a girl between 5 and 17 years old in good health and CMV-seropositive. CDR3 sequence: CASSTWTGNTEAFF. In DNA form, the CDR3 reads TGTGCCAGTAGTACCTGGACAGGGAACACTGAAGCTTTCTTT.